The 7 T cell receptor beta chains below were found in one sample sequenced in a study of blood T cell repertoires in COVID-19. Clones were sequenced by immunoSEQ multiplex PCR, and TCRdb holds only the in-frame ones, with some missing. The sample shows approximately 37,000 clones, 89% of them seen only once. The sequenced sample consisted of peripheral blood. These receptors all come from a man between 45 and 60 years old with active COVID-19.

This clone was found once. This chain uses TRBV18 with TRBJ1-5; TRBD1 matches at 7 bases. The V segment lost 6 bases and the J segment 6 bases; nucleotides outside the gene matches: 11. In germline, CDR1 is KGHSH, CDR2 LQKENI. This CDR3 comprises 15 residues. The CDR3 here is CASSLTGTDSQPQHF. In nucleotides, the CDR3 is TGTGCCAGCTCCCTGACAGGGACGGATAGTCAGCCCCAGCATTTT.

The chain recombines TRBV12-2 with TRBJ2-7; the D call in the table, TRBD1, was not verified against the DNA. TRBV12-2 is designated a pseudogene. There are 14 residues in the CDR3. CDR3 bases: TGTGCAAGTCGCTTACCGGGACAACGCTACGAGCAGTACTTC. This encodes CASRLPGQRYEQYF.

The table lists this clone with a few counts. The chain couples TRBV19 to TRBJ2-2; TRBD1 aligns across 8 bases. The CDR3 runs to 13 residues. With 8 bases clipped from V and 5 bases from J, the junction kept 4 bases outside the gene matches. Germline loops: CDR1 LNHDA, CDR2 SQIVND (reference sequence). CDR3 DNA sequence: TGTGCCAGTGACAGGGGTTGGACCGGGGAGCTGTTTTTT. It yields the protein CASDRGWTGELFF.

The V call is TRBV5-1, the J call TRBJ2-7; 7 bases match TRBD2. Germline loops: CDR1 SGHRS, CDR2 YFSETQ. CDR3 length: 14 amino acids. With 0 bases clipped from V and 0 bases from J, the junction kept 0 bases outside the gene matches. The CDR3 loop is CASSLAGGSYEQYF. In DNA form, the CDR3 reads TGCGCCAGCAGCTTGGCGGGAGGCTCCTACGAGCAGTACTTC.

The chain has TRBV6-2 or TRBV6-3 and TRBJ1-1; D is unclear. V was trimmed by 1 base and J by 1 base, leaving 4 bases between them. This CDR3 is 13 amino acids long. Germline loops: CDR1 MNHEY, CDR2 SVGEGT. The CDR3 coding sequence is TGTGCCAGCAGTTACTTGAGGAACACTGAAGCTTTCTTT. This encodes CASSYLRNTEAFF.

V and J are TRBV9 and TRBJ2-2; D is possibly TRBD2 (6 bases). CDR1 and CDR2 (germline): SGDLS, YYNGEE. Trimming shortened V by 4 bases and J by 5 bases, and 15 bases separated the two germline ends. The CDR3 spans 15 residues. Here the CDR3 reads CASSPRGAGTGELFF. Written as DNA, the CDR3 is TGTGCCAGCAGCCCCCGGGGAGCGGGTACCGGGGAGCTGTTTTTT. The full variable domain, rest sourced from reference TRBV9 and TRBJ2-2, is DSGVTQTPKHLITATGQRVTLRCSPRSGDLSVYWYQQSLDQGLQFLIQYYNGEERAKGNILERFSAQQFPDLHSELNLSSLELGDSALYFCASSPRGAGTGELFFGEGSRLTVL.

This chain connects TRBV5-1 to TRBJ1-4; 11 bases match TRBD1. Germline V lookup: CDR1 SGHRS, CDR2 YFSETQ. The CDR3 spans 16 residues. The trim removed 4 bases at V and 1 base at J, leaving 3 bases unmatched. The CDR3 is CASSPGTGGTNEKLFF. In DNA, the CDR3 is TGCGCCAGCAGCCCCGGGACAGGGGGAACTAATGAAAAACTGTTTTTT.